This T cell receptor beta chain was recovered during a study of shared clonotypes between healthy human individuals. The table came from immunoSEQ multiplex PCR; TCRdb's copy has only in-frame clones and leaves some out. The sample yields roughly 2.5 million clones, roughly nine tenths seen once. CDR1 is MNHNS, CDR2 SASEGT, per germline. V was clipped by 7 bases and J by 7 bases; unmatched bases: 3. The CDR3 length is 13 residues. This chain links TRBV6-1 with TRBJ2-1; 11 bases fit TRBD2. This TCR was recovered from a man younger than 35 in good health. The sample was naive CD4+ T cells sorted from blood. Subset given: CD45RA+ positively selected. The CDR3 DNA reads as TGTGCCAGCATAGCGGGGGGGCGGAATGAGCAGTTCTTC. Translating gives CASIAGGRNEQFF.